The present T cell receptor beta chain was sequenced within a study of cytomegalovirus exposure and HLA in healthy donors. Study-wide results and limits: Using a false discovery rate of 0.05, a later analysis showed that fewer than 20,000 TCR beta sequences were associated with HLA alleles. What was likely a sequencing artifact was a cluster of highly shared sequence variants.

The donors were healthy bone marrow donors. This clone was counted between two and nine times. What it binds is not known. Primers for the PCR totalled 60 Vbeta and 13 Jbeta. Method: immunoSEQ multiplex PCR; TCRdb's copy keeps in-frame clones and lacks some. Of 150,000 to 200,000 clones listed, 8.5% to 10% are singletons. The V end lost 5 bases, the J end lost 4 bases, and 20 bases lay between the germline ends. Germline CDR1 is SGHDT and CDR2 is YYEEEE. The CDR3 contains 16 residues. The source material was PBMCs. The rearrangement joins TRBV5-6 to TRBJ2-3, with a possible D match to TRBD1 (6 bases). The receptor comes from a woman aged 30 to 39 in good health and CMV-seropositive. The chain's CDR3 is CASRLRGQRIADTQYF. DNA of the CDR3: TGTGCCAGCAGACTTAGGGGACAAAGGATAGCAGATACGCAGTATTTT.